One TCR beta chain is described in this entry. The protocol was immunoSEQ multiplex PCR, while the TCRdb copy is restricted to in-frame clones and leaves out a portion. The table has roughly 380,000 clones, around 89% seen once; the top ten hold 1.5% to 1.9%. The record originates from a study of blood T cell repertoires in COVID-19. The V gene end was trimmed by 8 bases and the J gene end by 1 base; junction bases not matched to a gene: 11. The CDR3 is 16 amino acids. Germline V gives CDR1 MNHEY, CDR2 SMNVEV (reference sequence). The receptor's source is a woman aged 40 to 49 with COVID-19, enrolled during active disease. Material for sequencing was peripheral blood. This rearrangement joins TRBV27 to TRBJ2-3; TRBD2 aligns across 8 bases. The CDR3 loop reads CASCARGGQGTDTQYF. CDR3 DNA: TGTGCCAGCTGCGCCCGGGGGGGCCAGGGCACAGATACGCAGTATTTT.